This TCR beta chain was documented in a study of blood T cell repertoires in COVID-19. Authors' methods: Amplification of reference gene primers provided the estimated nucleated cell counts. Some clones are missing from TCRdb's copy, which holds only in-frame ones; the method was immunoSEQ multiplex PCR. V, J and clone size derive from that table, while D and trimming were established from the DNA sequence. The sample includes roughly 200,000 clones, approximately 86% seen only once; the top ten take roughly 4%. This clone appeared once. Everyone who took part was roughly 18 to 100 years old, and they came from roughly 25 US areas. Cohorts were assigned according to the clinical history that participants reported. This receptor was obtained from a woman aged 25-40 years who had been exposed to COVID-19. The specimen sequenced was PBMCs or T cells enriched from blood (not recorded which).

The CDR3 DNA is TGCGCCAGCAGCTTCGATCGTCGCCCAAGCGGTGGCTACACCTTC. Translation gives CASSFDRRPSGGYTF. The V and J genes are TRBV5-1 and TRBJ1-2; D not certain. The CDR3 consists of 15 residues. With 2 bases removed from V and 7 bases from J, the gap between germline ends came to 18 bases. CDR1 is SGHRS, CDR2 YFSETQ, per germline.